This TCR beta chain was sequenced for a study of radiation and T cells in renal cell carcinoma. TCRdb's copy holds only in-frame clones and misses some; the assay was immunoSEQ multiplex PCR. The top ten hold over 10% of the sample, which has some 14,000 clones, 55% to 70% seen once. Study-wide findings and caveats: Compared with controls, irradiated tumors had more, larger dominant CDR3 motifs. Intratumoral heterogeneity was not captured in these approximately 1 g regions.

The V end lost 6 bases, the J end lost 0 bases, and 6 bases lay between the germline ends. Per germline, CDR1 MNHNY and CDR2 SVGAGI (reference sequence). The CDR3 contains 13 residues. The sample's treatment: treatment-naive control, cytoreductive nephrectomy. The patient's renal cell carcinoma had clear cell pathology. Control tumors came from a handful of females and about ten males, aged roughly 35 to 82. A note on this clone: Its matching antigen is unknown.

The J gene is TRBJ1-3, the V gene TRBV6-6; D unresolved. The source material was tumor tissue, sampled from a patient whose treatment was nephrectomy without radiotherapy. The sequence was obtained from a man aged 45 to 65 with renal cell carcinoma. As DNA, the CDR3 is TGTGCCAGCAGGGGTTTCTCTGGAAACACCATATATTTT. Translating it yields CASRGFSGNTIYF.